The entry below describes one TCR beta chain. The antigen is not known. CDR1 is SGHTA and CDR2 is FQGNSA in the germline V gene. Trimming at V came to 5 bases and at J to 5 bases, leaving 6 bases not matched to a gene. The CDR3 runs 14 residues. cDNA synthesis used the whole RNA isolate, giving expressed TCRB sequences. Roughly 3.5 million reads per sample on average were obtained from naive, central memory and regulatory T cell samples. The method was immunoSEQ multiplex PCR; TCRdb's version includes in-frame clones alone and lacks a portion of them. Here the sample spans hundreds of thousands of clones, 10% to 15% being singletons. The source of the sample is a study of beta chain features in type 1 diabetes. Only one heparinised blood draw was taken per donor, and its volume averaged about 116 mL. Purity above 95% was achieved in all sorted populations. Study observations and caveats: Comparison showed that naive, central memory and Treg TCRB repertoires appeared more similar among patients than among healthy donors. Moderately but significantly shorter TCRB CDR3s were found in Type 1 diabetes patients in all four CD4+ subsets.

The sequenced sample was naive CD4+ T cells from blood. This receptor was identified in a woman aged 18-35 years with type 1 diabetes. The rearrangement joins TRBV7-2 to TRBJ2-3; TRBD2 agrees at 8 bases. CDR3 region: CASSESSGIDTQYF. The CDR3 coding sequence is TGTGCCAGCAGCGAGAGTAGCGGGATAGATACGCAGTATTTT.